The 20 T cell receptor beta chains presented below share a single source sample, sequenced in a study of T cell responses to AZD1222 COVID-19 vaccine. Profiled with immunoSEQ multiplex PCR; TCRdb holds only in-frame clones, not every one. Its listing shows more than 110,000 clones. Sequencing used peripheral blood. The receptors originated from an adult in good health.

The V call is TRBV30, the J call TRBJ2-3; D is unclear. V shed 2 bases and J shed 2 bases, with 11 bases lying between them. Looked up from germline, CDR1 is GTSNPN and CDR2 is SVGIG (reference sequence). The CDR3 consists of 14 residues. CDR3 amino acids: CAWSKNRNTDTQYF. CDR3 nucleotide sequence: TGTGCCTGGAGTAAGAACAGAAACACAGATACGCAGTATTTT.

The chain is built from TRBV12-5 and TRBJ2-4; TRBD2 is a possible D gene (6 bases). There are 17 residues in the CDR3. V was shortened by 2 bases and J by 4 bases, with 18 bases between the two germline ends. Looked up from germline, CDR1 is LGHNT and CDR2 is FRNRAP. The chain's CDR3 is CASGLLKGGAGKNIQYF. The DNA for the CDR3 is TGTGCTAGTGGTTTGCTTAAGGGCGGGGCAGGAAAAAACATTCAGTACTTC.

V usage is TRBV14 and J usage is TRBJ1-1; D remains unclear. Trimming pared 1 base from V and 5 bases from J, leaving 17 bases between. The germline gives CDR1 SGHDN, CDR2 FVKESK. CDR3 length: 16 amino acids. The CDR3 DNA follows: TGTGCCAGCAGCCAAGGGTTCTGGGGAAAGAGAACTGAAGCTTTCTTT. Its protein product is CASSQGFWGKRTEAFF.

V is TRBV11-2 and J is TRBJ1-2, with 8 bases lining up with TRBD1. The germline CDR1 and CDR2 sequences are SGHAT and FQNNGV. The J segment lost 7 bases and the V segment lost 7 bases, leaving 14 bases of the junction unmatched. This CDR3 spans 15 amino acids. The CDR3 nucleotides are TGTGCCAGCACCTACCAAACAGGGGGTTCAGGTGGCTACACCTTC. Its translation: CASTYQTGGSGGYTF. Together with reference TRBV11-2 and TRBJ1-2, the CDR3 gives the full variable domain: EAGVAQSPRYKIIEKRQSVAFWCNPISGHATLYWYQQILGQGPKLLIQFQNNGVVDDSQLPKDRFSAERLKGVDSTLKIQPAKLEDSAVYLCASTYQTGGSGGYTFGSGTRLTVV.

The rearrangement links TRBV4-3 to TRBJ1-1; D might be TRBD1 (6 bases). V lost 0 bases to trimming and J lost 5 bases, with 10 bases between them. CDR3 size: 14 residues. Germline lookup yields CDR1 LGHNA and CDR2 YSLEER. CDR3 sequence (DNA): TGCGCCAGCAGCCAAGATGCAGGGGAGACTGAAGCTTTCTTT. It codes for CASSQDAGETEAFF.

V usage is TRBV19 and J usage is TRBJ1-2; 8 bases align to TRBD1. This CDR3 has 14 residues. Germline assignment: CDR1 LNHDA and CDR2 SQIVND (reference sequence). Trimming at V came to 5 bases and at J to 4 bases, leaving 6 bases not matched to a gene. The CDR3 region is CASSPGQGRYGYTF. The CDR3 DNA is TGTGCCAGTAGTCCCGGACAGGGACGCTATGGCTACACCTTC.

This chain connects TRBV5-5 to TRBJ1-3; D might be TRBD1 (5 bases). V was cut by 1 base and J by 2 bases, with 10 bases left in between. CDR1 is SGHKS, CDR2 YYEKEE, per germline (reference sequence). The CDR3 sequence is 15 residues long. As DNA, the CDR3 is TGTGCCAGCAGCTTGTCGGCACAGGCTGGAAACACCATATATTTT. This encodes CASSLSAQAGNTIYF.

The chain combines TRBV4-1 with TRBJ2-7; 10 nucleotides match TRBD2. Germline trimming cut 3 bases from V and 0 bases from J; bases unmatched to any gene: 5. Germline V gene sequence: CDR1 MGHRA, CDR2 YSYEKL. The CDR3 has 16 amino acids. In DNA form, the CDR3 reads TGCGCCAGCAGCCAGCTAGCGGGGGCCGACTCCTACGAGCAGTACTTC. It translates to CASSQLAGADSYEQYF.

This rearrangement joins TRBV7-9 to TRBJ1-2, with a possible D match to TRBD1 (6 bases). The germline V gene has CDR1 SEHNR and CDR2 FQNEAQ (reference sequence). V lost 3 bases, J lost 5 bases, and 16 bases lay in between. The CDR3 is 15 residues long. In nucleotides, the CDR3 is TGTGCCAGCAGCTTCCCTGGGGGGCCGAAGTATGGCTACACCTTC. Its protein is CASSFPGGPKYGYTF.

This chain connects TRBV6-1 to TRBJ1-5; D not resolved. The CDR3 is made up of 16 amino acids. Germline V lookup: CDR1 MNHNS, CDR2 SASEGT. Trimming took 2 bases from V and 2 from J, leaving 13 bases between them. CDR3 bases: TGTGCCAGCAGTGAACCCCCGGGGTTCGGCAATCAGCCCCAGCATTTT. It codes for CASSEPPGFGNQPQHF.

V and J are TRBV5-1 and TRBJ2-3; maybe TRBD2 (5 bases). This CDR3 has 15 amino acids. V lost 4 bases, J lost 3 bases, and 15 bases lay in between. Germline CDR1 and CDR2: SGHRS and YFSETQ. For the CDR3, the DNA is TGCGCCAGCAGCGGTTGGACGGGGTTAACAGATACGCAGTATTTT. It yields the protein CASSGWTGLTDTQYF.

The V call is TRBV9, the J call TRBJ1-2; D may be TRBD1 (6 bases). Deletions cut 1 base from V and 7 bases from J, with 17 bases between. The germline gives CDR1 SGDLS, CDR2 YYNGEE. The CDR3 is 15 amino acids. The DNA for the CDR3 is TGTGCCAGCAGCGTACTTACCCAGGGGAATACTGGCTACACCTTC. Amino acid sequence: CASSVLTQGNTGYTF.

The rearrangement uses TRBV5-1 and TRBJ2-1; D unresolved. With 0 bases removed from V and 5 bases from J, the gap between germline ends came to 6 bases. CDR1 and CDR2 (germline): SGHRS, YFSETQ. The CDR3 sequence is 13 residues long. The CDR3 DNA sequence: TGCGCCAGCAGCTTGGTTACCGACAATGAGCAGTTCTTC. Its protein product is CASSLVTDNEQFF.

The chain is built from TRBV6-5 and TRBJ1-1, with 7 bases aligning to TRBD1. The V segment lost 6 bases and the J segment 1 base; nucleotides outside the gene matches: 5. CDR1 is MNHEY, CDR2 SVGAGI, per germline. The CDR3 extends over 14 amino acids. DNA for the CDR3: TGTGCCAGCAGGCGGGACAGTCAGAACACTGAAGCTTTCTTT. Translated: CASRRDSQNTEAFF.

The rearrangement uses TRBV27 and TRBJ2-7; D is possibly TRBD1 or TRBD2 (5 bases each). This CDR3 has 15 amino acids. With 1 base removed from V and 1 base from J, the gap between germline ends came to 11 bases. CDR1 and CDR2 from the germline V gene are MNHEY and SMNVEV (reference sequence). The CDR3 is CASSLWGEGSYEQYF. As DNA, the CDR3 is TGTGCCAGCAGTTTATGGGGCGAGGGGTCCTACGAGCAGTACTTC.

The V gene is TRBV28, the J gene TRBJ1-6; D is uncertain. The CDR3 contains 14 residues. Germline-derived CDR1 and CDR2 are MDHEN and SYDVKM. V was clipped by 5 bases and J by 10 bases, with 15 bases between them. The CDR3 sequence is CASSKHTTLSPLHF. CDR3 in DNA: TGTGCCAGCAGTAAACACACTACGCTCTCACCCCTCCACTTT.

The rearrangement links TRBV6-1 to TRBJ1-5; TRBD1 agrees at 8 bases. CDR1 and CDR2 (germline): MNHNS, SASEGT. The J segment lost 5 bases and the V segment lost 4 bases, leaving 10 bases of the junction unmatched. The CDR3 covers 16 residues. DNA for the CDR3: TGTGCCAGCAGTGCCCGTGGACAGGGTAAGGATCAGCCCCAGCATTTT. This encodes CASSARGQGKDQPQHF.

The V gene is TRBV28, the J gene TRBJ2-1; 13 positions agree with TRBD2. This CDR3 spans 17 amino acids. Germline trimming cut 2 bases from V and 14 bases from J; bases unmatched to any gene: 15. Germline CDR1 reads MDHEN; CDR2 reads SYDVKM. DNA of the CDR3: TGTGCCAGCAGTTTAAACCCGACTAGCGGGGGGACCAGGGGGGAGTTCTTC. It is translated as CASSLNPTSGGTRGEFF. The variable domain in full, completed from reference TRBV28 and TRBJ2-1, reads DVKVTQSSRYLVKRTGEKVFLECVQDMDHENMFWYRQDPGLGLRLIYFSYDVKMKEKGDIPEGYSVSREKKERFSLILESASTNQTSMYLCASSLNPTSGGTRGEFFGPGTRLTVL.

This chain uses TRBV19 with TRBJ1-5; 9 bases match TRBD1. Looked up from germline, CDR1 is LNHDA and CDR2 is SQIVND (reference sequence). The CDR3 consists of 15 residues. Trimming removed 7 bases from V and 4 bases from J; junction bases left unmatched: 8. The DNA of the CDR3 is TGTGCCAGTAACCCGGACAGGGGTGGGAATCAGCCCCAGCATTTT. It is translated as CASNPDRGGNQPQHF.

CDR3 bases: TGTGCCTGGACTGGGAGGACAGCCTACGAGCAGTACTTC. Its translation: CAWTGRTAYEQYF. The chain is built from TRBV30 and TRBJ2-7, with D perhaps assigned TRBD1 or TRBD2 (6 bases each). V was pared by 4 bases and J by 2 bases, with 12 bases between. CDR3 size: 13 residues. The V gene's germline CDR1 is GTSNPN and CDR2 SVGIG (reference sequence).